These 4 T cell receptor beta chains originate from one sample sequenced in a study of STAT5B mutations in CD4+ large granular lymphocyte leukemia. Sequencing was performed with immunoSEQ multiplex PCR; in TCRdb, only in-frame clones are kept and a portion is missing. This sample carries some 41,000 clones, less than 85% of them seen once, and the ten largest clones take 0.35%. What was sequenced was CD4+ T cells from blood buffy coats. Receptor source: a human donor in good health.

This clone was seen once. DNA of the CDR3: TGTGCCAGCATGGGGGAGGAGTTCTTC. It yields the protein CASMGEEFF. The chain uses TRBV3-2 and TRBJ2-1; the D call of TRBD2 is as the table states it, not checked on the DNA. TRBV3-2 is a listed pseudogene. This CDR3 is built from 9 residues.

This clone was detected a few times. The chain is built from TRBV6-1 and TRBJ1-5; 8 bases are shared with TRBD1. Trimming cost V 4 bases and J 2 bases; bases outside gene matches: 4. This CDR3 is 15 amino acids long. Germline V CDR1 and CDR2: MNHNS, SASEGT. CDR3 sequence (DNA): TGTGCCAGCAGTGTACAGGGGGAAGGCAATCAGCCCCAGCATTTT. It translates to CASSVQGEGNQPQHF.

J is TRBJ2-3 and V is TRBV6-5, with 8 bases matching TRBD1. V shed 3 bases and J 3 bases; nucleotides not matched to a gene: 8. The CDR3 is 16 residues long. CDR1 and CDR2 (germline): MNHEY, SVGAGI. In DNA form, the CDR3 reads TGTGCCAGCAGTTATGATCAGGGGGCCGAAACAGATACGCAGTATTTT. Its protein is CASSYDQGAETDTQYF.

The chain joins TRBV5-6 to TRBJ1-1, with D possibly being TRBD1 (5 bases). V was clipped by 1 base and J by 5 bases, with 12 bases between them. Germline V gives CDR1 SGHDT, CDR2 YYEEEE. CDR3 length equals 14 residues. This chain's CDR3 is CASSLFGGETEAFF. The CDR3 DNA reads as TGTGCCAGCAGCTTGTTCGGGGGAGAGACTGAAGCTTTCTTT.